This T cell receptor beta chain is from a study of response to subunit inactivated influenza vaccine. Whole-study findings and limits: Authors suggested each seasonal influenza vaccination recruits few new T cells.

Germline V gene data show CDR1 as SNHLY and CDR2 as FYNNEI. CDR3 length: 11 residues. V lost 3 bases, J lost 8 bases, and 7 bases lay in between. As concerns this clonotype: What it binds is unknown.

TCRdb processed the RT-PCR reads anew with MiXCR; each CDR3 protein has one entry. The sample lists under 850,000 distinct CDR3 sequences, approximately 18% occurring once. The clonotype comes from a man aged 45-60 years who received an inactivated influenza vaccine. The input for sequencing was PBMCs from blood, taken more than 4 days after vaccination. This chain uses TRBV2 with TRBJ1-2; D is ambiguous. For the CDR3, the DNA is TGTGCCAGCAGTGATAAGGGAGGCTACACCTTC. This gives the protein CASSDKGGYTF.